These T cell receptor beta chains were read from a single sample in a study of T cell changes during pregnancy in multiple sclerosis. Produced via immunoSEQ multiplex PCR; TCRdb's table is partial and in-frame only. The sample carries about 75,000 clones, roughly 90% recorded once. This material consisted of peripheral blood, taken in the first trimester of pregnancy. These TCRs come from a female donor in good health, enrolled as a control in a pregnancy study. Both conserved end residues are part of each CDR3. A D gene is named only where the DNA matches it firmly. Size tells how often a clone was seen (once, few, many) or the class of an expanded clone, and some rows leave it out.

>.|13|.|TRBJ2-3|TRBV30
CAWSWEHTDTQYF
TGTGCCTGGAGTTGGGAGCACACAGATACGCAGTATTTT
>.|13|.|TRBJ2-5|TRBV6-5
CASRTGNEETQYF
TGTGCCAGCAGAACAGGGAACGAAGAGACCCAGTACTTC
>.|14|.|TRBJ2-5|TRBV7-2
CASSLEGEQETQYF
TGTGCCAGCAGCTTAGAGGGGGAGCAAGAGACCCAGTACTTC
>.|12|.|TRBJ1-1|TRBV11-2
CASSLGVTEAFF
TGTGCCAGCAGCTTAGGAGTCACTGAAGCTTTCTTT
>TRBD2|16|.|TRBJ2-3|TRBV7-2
CASSFLSSGRQDTQYF
TGTGCCAGCAGCTTCCTGTCTAGCGGGAGGCAAGATACGCAGTATTTT
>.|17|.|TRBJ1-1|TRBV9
CASSVGSSGILNTEAFF
TGTGCCAGCAGCGTAGGCTCCTCGGGTATACTGAACACTGAAGCTTTCTTT
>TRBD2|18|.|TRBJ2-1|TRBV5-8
CASSHLGLAGGPMNEQFF
TGTGCCAGCAGCCACTTGGGGCTAGCGGGGGGGCCTATGAATGAGCAGTTCTTC
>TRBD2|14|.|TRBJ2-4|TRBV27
CASSLSSSGRFQYF
TGTGCCAGCAGTTTGTCATCTAGCGGGAGGTTTCAGTACTTC
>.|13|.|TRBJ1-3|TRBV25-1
CASTPKVENTIYF
TGTGCCAGCACCCCAAAAGTTGAGAACACCATATATTTT
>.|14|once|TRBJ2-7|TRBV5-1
CASSLRQSSYEQYF
TGCGCCAGCAGCTTGAGACAGAGCTCCTACGAGCAGTACTTC
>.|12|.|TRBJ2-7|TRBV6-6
CASSYQGSKQYF
TGTGCCAGCAGTTACCAGGGAAGTAAGCAGTACTTC
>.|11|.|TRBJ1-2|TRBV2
CASRDSLTWTF
TGTGCCAGCAGGGACAGTCTCACATGGACCTTC
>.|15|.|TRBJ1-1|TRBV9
CASSPNLQGEGEAFF
TGTGCCAGCAGCCCTAATCTACAGGGAGAAGGTGAAGCTTTCTTT